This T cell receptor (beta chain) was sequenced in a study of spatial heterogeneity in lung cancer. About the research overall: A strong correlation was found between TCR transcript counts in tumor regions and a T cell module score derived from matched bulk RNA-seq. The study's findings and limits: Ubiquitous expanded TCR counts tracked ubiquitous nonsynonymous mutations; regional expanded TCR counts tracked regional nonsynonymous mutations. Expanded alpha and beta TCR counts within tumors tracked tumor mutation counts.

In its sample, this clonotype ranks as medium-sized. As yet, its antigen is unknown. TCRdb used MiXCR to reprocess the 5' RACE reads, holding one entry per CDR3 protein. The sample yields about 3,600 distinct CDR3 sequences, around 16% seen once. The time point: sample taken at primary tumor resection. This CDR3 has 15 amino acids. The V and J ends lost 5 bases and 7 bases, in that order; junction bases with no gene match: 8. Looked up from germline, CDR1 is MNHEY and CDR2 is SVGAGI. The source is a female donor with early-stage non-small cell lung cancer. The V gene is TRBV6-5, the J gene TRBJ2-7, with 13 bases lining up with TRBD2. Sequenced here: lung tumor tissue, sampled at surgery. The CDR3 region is CASSVQGLAGLEQYF. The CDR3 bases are TGTGCCAGCAGTGTCCAGGGACTAGCGGGGTTGGAGCAGTACTTC.